The 5 T cell receptor beta chains reported below all come from one sample, sequenced in a study of blood T cell repertoires in COVID-19. Measured with immunoSEQ multiplex PCR; TCRdb has only the in-frame clones, and not every one. Of 110,000 to 150,000 clones detected, roughly 88% appear once; the ten largest clones hold less than 4.5%. Sequencing was carried out using PBMCs or T cells enriched from blood (not recorded which). The source of these receptors is a man aged 45-60 years who had recovered from COVID-19.

The rearrangement links TRBV30 to TRBJ2-7; D may be TRBD2 (6 bases). The V and J ends lost 4 bases and 0 bases respectively, with 7 bases between them. CDR3 size: 12 residues. The germline CDR1 and CDR2 sequences are GTSNPN and SVGIG (reference sequence). Here the CDR3 reads CAWTTSSYEQYF. The CDR3, as DNA: TGTGCCTGGACGACTAGCTCCTACGAGCAGTACTTC.

The DNA for the CDR3 is TGCAGTGCTAGTGGAGGGTCTGCCACCTACGAGCAGTACTTC. Encoded protein: CSASGGSATYEQYF. The rearrangement uses TRBV20-1 and TRBJ2-7; D is possibly TRBD2 (6 bases). CDR3 size: 14 residues. Germline assignment: CDR1 DFQATT and CDR2 SNEGSKA (reference sequence). V was cut by 3 bases and J by 2 bases, with 14 bases left in between.

The V and J genes are TRBV9 and TRBJ1-2; no clear D. V lost 3 bases and J 5 bases, leaving 14 bases between the germline ends. Germline V gives CDR1 SGDLS, CDR2 YYNGEE. The CDR3 sequence is 14 residues long. CDR3 DNA sequence: TGTGCCAGCAGCGCCCCCGGGCGCGGGTATGGCTACACCTTC. Amino acid sequence: CASSAPGRGYGYTF.

V usage is TRBV3-1 (or the pseudogene TRBV3-2) and J usage is TRBJ2-5; 9 positions match TRBD2. V gave up 5 bases and J gave up 5 bases; unmatched junction bases: 15. The CDR3 is 17 amino acids. The V gene's germline CDR1 is LGHDT and CDR2 YNNKEL (reference sequence). As DNA, the CDR3 is TGTGCCAGCAGCATTATAGGGGCGGGGGGGCCCCGGGAGACCCAGTACTTC. It codes for CASSIIGAGGPRETQYF.

This chain uses TRBV10-3 with TRBJ2-5; TRBD2 aligns across 7 bases. Germline V gene lookup returns CDR1 ENHRY and CDR2 SYGVKD. V trimming: 4 bases; J trimming: 0 bases; junction bases outside the gene matches: 8. This CDR3 contains 16 residues. The CDR3 DNA reads TGTGCCATCAGTGGGGAAAGCGGGGCGCACCAAGAGACCCAGTACTTC. Translation gives CAISGESGAHQETQYF.